The 30 T cell receptor beta chains presented below share a single source sample, sequenced in a study of T cell responses to AZD1222 COVID-19 vaccine. Measured with immunoSEQ multiplex PCR; TCRdb has only the in-frame clones, and not every one. The sample includes roughly 170,000 clones, about nine tenths of them seen just once. The sequences come from peripheral blood, collected on day 0 of AZD1222 vaccination. The receptors were sampled from an adult in good health.

The chain recombines TRBV5-8 with TRBJ2-1; D might be TRBD2 (5 bases). Germline CDR1 is SGHTS and CDR2 is YDEGEE. Trimming left V 0 bases short and J 5 bases short, with 12 bases between. The CDR3 is 15 residues long. In DNA, the CDR3 is TGTGCCAGCAGCTTGGGGATAGTCGGGAACAATGAGCAGTTCTTC. Its translation is CASSLGIVGNNEQFF. The whole variable domain, filled in from reference TRBV5-8 and TRBJ2-1, reads EAGVTQSPTHLIKTRGQQATLRCSPISGHTSVYWYQQALGLGLQFLLWYDEGEERNRGNFPPRFSGRQFPNYSSELNVNALELEDSALYLCASSLGIVGNNEQFFGPGTRLTVL.

The chain couples TRBV2 to TRBJ2-2, with D perhaps given as TRBD1 or TRBD2 (6 bases each). Germline loops: CDR1 SNHLY, CDR2 FYNNEI. The CDR3 has 12 amino acids. V lost 6 bases, J lost 6 bases, and 8 bases lay in between. CDR3 protein: CASREGAGELFF. Here the CDR3 DNA reads TGTGCCAGCAGGGAGGGGGCCGGGGAGCTGTTTTTT.

The V call is TRBV27, the J call TRBJ1-1; unclear D gene. V was cut by 8 bases and J by 10 bases, with 17 bases left in between. Germline V gene data show CDR1 as MNHEY and CDR2 as SMNVEV (reference sequence). The CDR3 is made up of 12 amino acids. In DNA, the CDR3 is TGTGCCAGCGGTACCGGACGGTCTAGAGCTTTCTTT. This gives the protein CASGTGRSRAFF.

This chain links TRBV6-5 with TRBJ1-3; D possibly corresponds to TRBD1 (6 bases). The CDR3 is 14 residues long. Germline CDR1 and CDR2: MNHEY and SVGAGI. Trimming removed 7 bases at V and 0 bases at J, with 10 bases between. In DNA, the CDR3 is TGTGCCAGCAAGGACAGCAGCTCTGGAAACACCATATATTTT. This translates into CASKDSSSGNTIYF.

V gene TRBV7-3 combines with J gene TRBJ2-1; D not resolved. The CDR3 spans 14 residues. V was clipped by 4 bases and J by 5 bases, with 12 bases between them. CDR1 is SGHTA, CDR2 FQGTGA, per germline. The CDR3 is CASSSPGLHNEQFF. The CDR3 nucleotides are TGTGCCAGCAGCTCCCCCGGGCTCCACAATGAGCAGTTCTTC.

V is TRBV4-3 and J is TRBJ2-7; 8 nucleotides align to TRBD1. With V trimmed by 3 bases and J by 5 bases, 3 bases remained unmatched. Germline V gene data show CDR1 as LGHNA and CDR2 as YSLEER. The CDR3 is made up of 13 amino acids. This CDR3 is CASSHTTGDEQYF. In DNA form, the CDR3 reads TGCGCCAGCAGCCACACGACAGGGGACGAGCAGTACTTC.

The V call is TRBV5-1, the J call TRBJ1-6; tentative D call: TRBD1 (5 bases). This CDR3 comprises 16 residues. Trimming removed 0 bases from V and 6 bases from J, with 13 bases in between. CDR1 is SGHRS, CDR2 YFSETQ, per germline. This CDR3 is CASSLARAQLNSPLHF. The CDR3 DNA reads as TGCGCCAGCAGCTTGGCCAGGGCACAACTTAATTCACCCCTCCACTTT.

V is TRBV7-2 and J is TRBJ1-3, with D hard to call. The V end lost 5 bases, the J end lost 3 bases, and 14 bases lay between the germline ends. Germline values: CDR1 SGHTA, CDR2 FQGNSA. This CDR3 has 15 residues. The CDR3 reads CASSPAAGIGNTIYF. CDR3 nucleotide sequence: TGTGCCAGCAGCCCAGCGGCAGGAATTGGAAACACCATATATTTT.

The genes are TRBV6-5 and TRBJ1-2, with D tentatively TRBD1 (6 bases). Germline loops: CDR1 MNHEY, CDR2 SVGAGI. The CDR3 is 14 residues long. Trimming shortened V by 6 bases and J by 0 bases, and 11 bases separated the two germline ends. The CDR3 here is CASRQGGSNYGYTF. CDR3 coding DNA: TGTGCCAGCAGACAAGGGGGATCTAACTATGGCTACACCTTC.

The chain recombines TRBV15 with TRBJ2-7, with D tentatively TRBD2 (6 bases). V lost 0 bases and J 7 bases, leaving 16 bases between the germline ends. This CDR3 is 15 amino acids long. The germline gives CDR1 LNHNV, CDR2 YYDKDF (reference sequence). The CDR3 DNA reads as TGTGCCACCAGCAGAGATGGGCTAGCGTTCGGGGAGCAGTACTTC. Translated: CATSRDGLAFGEQYF.

The chain carries TRBV2 and TRBJ1-5; 7 nucleotides line up with TRBD1. Germline V gene data show CDR1 as SNHLY and CDR2 as FYNNEI. The trim removed 4 bases at V and 6 bases at J, leaving 6 bases unmatched. The CDR3 covers 14 residues. The CDR3 sequence: CASSVQGVAQPQHF. The CDR3, as DNA: TGTGCCAGCAGTGTCCAGGGGGTAGCTCAGCCCCAGCATTTT. Combining the CDR3 with reference TRBV2 and TRBJ1-5 gives the whole variable domain EPEVTQTPSHQVTQMGQEVILRCVPISNHLYFYWYRQILGQKVEFLVSFYNNEISEKSEIFDDQFSVERPDGSNFTLKIRSTKLEDSAMYFCASSVQGVAQPQHFGDGTRLSIL.

This chain joins TRBV5-1 and TRBJ2-3; 8 bases align to TRBD2. This CDR3 is 19 amino acids long. Per the germline V gene, CDR1 is SGHRS and CDR2 is YFSETQ. The junction had 18 bases not matched to a gene; V was cut back by 3 bases and J by 3 bases. The CDR3 loop is CASSYPSERGSRGTDTQYF. The CDR3 DNA sequence: TGCGCCAGCAGCTACCCCTCTGAGCGGGGGTCGCGGGGAACAGATACGCAGTATTTT.

The chain links TRBV2 to TRBJ2-2; tentatively, D is TRBD1 (6 bases). Trimming left V 4 bases short and J 4 bases short, with 13 bases between. The CDR3 covers 15 residues. Per the germline V gene, CDR1 is SNHLY and CDR2 is FYNNEI. CDR3 sequence (DNA): TGTGCCAGCAGTGTAGTAGGGGGACGCACCGGGGAGCTGTTTTTT. Protein product: CASSVVGGRTGELFF.

The chain recombines TRBV6-6 with TRBJ1-3; D is undetermined. V was cut by 4 bases and J by 5 bases, with 9 bases left in between. The CDR3 is 13 amino acids. CDR1 is MNHNY and CDR2 is SVGAGI in the germline V gene (reference sequence). CDR3 coding DNA: TGTGCCAGCAGTTTTGGACCACGAAACACCATATATTTT. This translates into CASSFGPRNTIYF.

The genes are TRBV30 and TRBJ1-2; 7 nucleotides agree with TRBD1. V was clipped by 8 bases and J by 6 bases; unmatched bases: 12. Germline V gene lookup returns CDR1 GTSNPN and CDR2 SVGIG (reference sequence). The CDR3 sequence is 13 residues long. CDR3 in DNA: TGTGCCGGAAGGGGACAGCCAATAAATGGCTACACCTTC. Amino acid sequence: CAGRGQPINGYTF.

The gene calls are TRBV9 and TRBJ2-1; maybe TRBD1 (5 bases). V was pared by 0 bases and J by 2 bases, with 9 bases between. CDR3 size: 15 residues. Germline CDR1 and CDR2: SGDLS and YYNGEE. The CDR3 region is CASSVVGAAYNEQFF. The DNA of the CDR3 is TGTGCCAGCAGCGTAGTAGGGGCCGCCTACAATGAGCAGTTCTTC.

This sequence joins TRBV3-1 (or the pseudogene TRBV3-2) and TRBJ1-4; D unresolved. Between the trimmed V and J ends, which lost 5 bases and 4 bases, there was a span of 20 bases. Germline V gene data show CDR1 as LGHDT and CDR2 as YNNKEL (reference sequence). The CDR3 loop spans 17 amino acids. CDR3: CASSSFPGGIYNEKLFF. The CDR3 region has the DNA TGTGCCAGCAGCTCGTTTCCCGGAGGGATTTATAATGAAAAACTGTTTTTT.

The gene calls are TRBV9 and TRBJ1-1; the D is unclear. V was shortened by 0 bases and J by 1 base, with 4 bases between the two germline ends. Germline CDR1 SGDLS, CDR2 YYNGEE. This CDR3 has 13 residues. In nucleotides, the CDR3 is TGTGCCAGCAGCGTAGGTCGGAACACTGAAGCTTTCTTT. Residues: CASSVGRNTEAFF.

The chain is built from TRBV7-2 and TRBJ1-1; a possible D gene is TRBD1 (5 bases). CDR1 and CDR2 (germline): SGHTA, FQGNSA. Trimming shortened V by 2 bases and J by 5 bases, and 9 bases separated the two germline ends. The CDR3 loop spans 13 amino acids. This CDR3 is CASSLFYRTEAFF. DNA of the CDR3: TGTGCCAGCAGCTTATTTTACAGGACTGAAGCTTTCTTT.

V usage is TRBV2 and J usage is TRBJ1-2, with a possible D match to TRBD1 (5 bases). Trimming left V 8 bases short and J 8 bases short, with 24 bases between. Per the germline V gene, CDR1 is SNHLY and CDR2 is FYNNEI. The CDR3 sequence is 15 residues long. Here the CDR3 DNA reads TGTGCCAGCCACGCGGAAGACAGTGCCTCGTGGGGCTACACCTTC. Amino acid sequence: CASHAEDSASWGYTF. Combining the CDR3 with reference TRBV2 and TRBJ1-2 gives the whole variable domain EPEVTQTPSHQVTQMGQEVILRCVPISNHLYFYWYRQILGQKVEFLVSFYNNEISEKSEIFDDQFSVERPDGSNFTLKIRSTKLEDSAMYFCASHAEDSASWGYTFGSGTRLTVV.

This clone was counted once. The V gene is TRBV9, the J gene TRBJ2-5, with TRBD2 identical over 10 bases. The V segment lost 3 bases and the J segment 5 bases; nucleotides outside the gene matches: 10. Per the germline V gene, CDR1 is SGDLS and CDR2 is YYNGEE. The CDR3 is made up of 16 amino acids. The CDR3 nucleotides read TGTGCCAGCAGCGGACATCTAGCGGGGGAGGGGGAGACCCAGTACTTC. Protein sequence: CASSGHLAGEGETQYF.

This CDR3 is CASSPGDAYEQYF. The CDR3 DNA is TGTGCCAGCAGCCCAGGGGACGCCTACGAGCAGTACTTC. This chain links TRBV7-8 with TRBJ2-7, with a weak D call TRBD1 (6 bases). This CDR3 spans 13 amino acids. From germline, CDR1 is SGHVS and CDR2 FQNEAQ. The V gene lost 5 bases and the J gene lost 2 bases, with 10 bases spanning the gap. Full variable domain (remainder filled in from reference TRBV7-8 and TRBJ2-7): GAGVSQSPRYKVAKRGQDVALRCDPISGHVSLFWYQQALGQGPEFLTYFQNEAQLDKSGLPSDRFFAERPEGSVSTLKIQRTQQEDSAVYLCASSPGDAYEQYFGPGTRLTVT.

The genes are TRBV5-1 and TRBJ2-7; D is perhaps TRBD1 (5 bases). V was trimmed by 4 bases and J by 0 bases, leaving 11 bases between them. The germline CDR1 and CDR2 sequences are SGHRS and YFSETQ. There are 14 residues in the CDR3. The CDR3 region is CASSARGASYEQYF. The CDR3 DNA reads TGCGCCAGCAGCGCAAGGGGCGCCTCCTACGAGCAGTACTTC.

The CDR3 protein is CASSPGQGALNEAFF. CDR3 DNA: TGTGCCAGCAGCCCAGGACAGGGGGCCTTAAATGAAGCTTTCTTT. This rearrangement joins TRBV7-9 to TRBJ1-1, with 11 positions matching TRBD1. This CDR3 region has 15 residues. Germline trimming cut 5 bases from V and 7 bases from J; bases unmatched to any gene: 9. Germline loops: CDR1 SEHNR, CDR2 FQNEAQ (reference sequence).

The chain combines TRBV5-5 with TRBJ1-2; no clear D. Looked up from germline, CDR1 is SGHKS and CDR2 is YYEKEE (reference sequence). Trimming cost V 0 bases and J 4 bases, with 13 bases left between them. This CDR3 has 15 amino acids. CDR3 residues: CASSLEAGQFYGYTF. The CDR3 DNA reads as TGTGCCAGCAGCTTGGAAGCCGGGCAGTTCTATGGCTACACCTTC.

The J gene is TRBJ2-1, the V gene TRBV5-8; TRBD2 aligns across 8 bases. This CDR3 is 15 amino acids long. Germline CDR1 and CDR2: SGHTS and YDEGEE. V was pared by 2 bases and J by 0 bases, with 1 base of the junction left unmatched. CDR3 sequence reads: CASSFGGASYNEQFF. CDR3 sequence (DNA): TGTGCCAGCAGCTTCGGGGGGGCCTCCTACAATGAGCAGTTCTTC.

The rearrangement links TRBV7-6 to TRBJ1-2; D may be TRBD1 (5 bases). The CDR3 extends over 16 amino acids. Germline V CDR1 and CDR2: SGHVS, FNYEAQ. Trimming left V 2 bases short and J 4 bases short, with 17 bases between. DNA of the CDR3: TGTGCCAGCAGCTTAAAGGGACCCCACGGTGGCTATGGCTACACCTTC. Its protein is CASSLKGPHGGYGYTF.

The chain carries TRBV5-1 and TRBJ2-7; D is tentatively TRBD1 or TRBD2 (6 bases each). V was pared by 0 bases and J by 5 bases, with 15 bases between. The CDR3 consists of 15 residues. CDR1 SGHRS and CDR2 YFSETQ come from the germline V gene. CDR3 loop: CASSLEGGGSDEQYF. CDR3 sequence (DNA): TGCGCCAGCAGCTTGGAAGGAGGGGGGAGCGACGAGCAGTACTTC.

V usage is TRBV25-1 and J usage is TRBJ2-1; 7 bases are shared with TRBD2. The germline gives CDR1 MGHDK, CDR2 SYGVNS. V lost 4 bases and J lost 7; bases outside the gene matches: 13. The CDR3 length is 16 residues. CDR3 amino acids: CASSAPIGGGLNEQFF. The CDR3 bases are TGTGCCAGCAGTGCCCCCATCGGCGGGGGTCTGAATGAGCAGTTCTTC.

V and J are TRBV14 and TRBJ2-4; perhaps TRBD1 as D (6 bases). Trimming cost V 5 bases and J 6 bases, with 14 bases left between them. This CDR3 contains 14 residues. From germline, CDR1 is SGHDN and CDR2 FVKESK. CDR3 sequence reads: CASSELDSLNIQYF. In nucleotides, the CDR3 is TGTGCCAGCAGCGAACTGGACAGTTTAAACATTCAGTACTTC.